Here is one TCR beta chain with its context. This specimen comes from a study of blood T cell repertoires in COVID-19. Study summary: Sample material is recorded as cDNA or gDNA derived from T cells, B-cell-depleted T cells, or PBMCs.

Original handling: Quantification of nucleated cells was approximated via reference gene primer amplification. Clones were read by immunoSEQ multiplex PCR, and TCRdb kept only the in-frame ones, dropping some. For V, J and clone size, that table is used; D and trimming come from the DNA. The table has around 450,000 clones, roughly nine tenths seen once. Study members were between roughly 18 and 89 years old and lived in 24 US regions. Researchers sorted participants into cohorts using their self-reported clinical history. Germline values: CDR1 SGHRS, CDR2 YFSETQ. The CDR3 spans 15 residues. J gave up 6 bases and V 5 bases, and 8 bases lay outside the gene matches.

The chain has TRBV5-1 and TRBJ2-1; 10 bases are a match to TRBD2. Sequenced: PBMCs or T cells enriched from blood (not recorded which). This sequence was found in a woman aged 18-35 years with acute COVID-19. This CDR3 reads CASRTGTSEVNEQFF. In DNA, the CDR3 is TGCGCCAGCAGAACCGGGACTAGCGAGGTCAATGAGCAGTTCTTC.